Below, 14 T cell receptor beta chains from the same sample are listed, as sequenced in a study of monozygotic twins with cystic fibrosis (dated by TCRdb to 2020 to 2023). Libraries were built with the immunoSEQ multiplex PCR assay. TCRdb holds this immuneACCESS table with in-frame rearrangements only. Some clones are missing; in checked studies, unresolved V genes explain under half, and the rest has no known cause. Present in this sample are 30,000 to 35,000 clones, just over 65% of which were seen just once. Jointly, the top ten make up approximately 0.81% of the sample. Sample: blood. The source is a girl aged 5-17 years with cystic fibrosis.

This clone was seen just once. This chain links TRBV27 with TRBJ2-6, with 8 bases identical to TRBD2. The CDR3 runs to 18 residues. The junction had 9 bases not matched to a gene; V was cut back by 5 bases and J by 0 bases. Germline V gene sequence: CDR1 MNHEY, CDR2 SMNVEV (reference sequence). The CDR3 here is CASSARLASSSGANVLTF. DNA of the CDR3: TGTGCCAGCAGTGCCCGACTAGCGTCAAGCTCTGGGGCCAACGTCCTGACTTTC.

The chain combines TRBV9 with TRBJ1-1; 9 bases agree with TRBD1. In germline, CDR1 is SGDLS, CDR2 YYNGEE. CDR3 length: 13 residues. V shed 3 bases, J shed 5 bases, and the junction held 2 bases outside the gene matches. CDR3 DNA sequence: TGTGCCAGCAGCGCCGGGACAGGGACTGAAGCTTTCTTT. Its translation: CASSAGTGTEAFF.

The J gene is TRBJ2-1, the V gene TRBV5-4; the match to TRBD2 covers 13 bases. The germline CDR1 and CDR2 sequences are SGHNT and YYREEE (reference sequence). With 4 bases clipped from V and 9 bases from J, the junction kept 10 bases outside the gene matches. This CDR3 is built from 16 residues. CDR3 protein: CASSPGLAGAWIEQFF. The CDR3 DNA reads as TGTGCCAGCAGCCCCGGACTAGCGGGAGCTTGGATTGAGCAGTTCTTC.

This chain joins TRBV29-1 and TRBJ2-1; D gene ambiguous. V was trimmed by 6 bases and J by 3 bases, leaving 9 bases between them. The CDR3 covers 12 residues. The V gene's germline CDR1 is SQVTM and CDR2 ANQGSEA. The CDR3 sequence is CSVKGLYNEQFF. The CDR3 region has the DNA TGCAGCGTAAAGGGCCTCTACAATGAGCAGTTCTTC.

This chain joins TRBV7-2 and TRBJ2-4, with a possible D match to TRBD1 (6 bases). V shed 5 bases and J shed 0 bases, with 17 bases lying between them. The CDR3 extends over 17 amino acids. Germline V lookup: CDR1 SGHTA, CDR2 FQGNSA. The CDR3 sequence is CASSKSGALVAKNIQYF. CDR3 nucleotide sequence: TGTGCCAGCAGCAAATCAGGGGCTCTGGTAGCCAAAAACATTCAGTACTTC.

This clone was recorded once. CDR3 sequence (DNA): TGCGCCAGCAGCTTCGATGCACCGTACACCGGGGAGCTGTTTTTT. The encoded protein is CASSFDAPYTGELFF. V and J are TRBV5-1 and TRBJ2-2; D gene ambiguous. The CDR3 consists of 15 residues. From germline, CDR1 is SGHRS and CDR2 YFSETQ. Trimming stripped 2 bases from V and 3 bases from J, with 11 bases between.

The CDR3 bases are TGTGCCACCAAGGAGGGGGAGGGCCGCACCGGGGAGCTGTTTTTT. It yields the protein CATKEGEGRTGELFF. The rearrangement links TRBV2 to TRBJ2-2; D perhaps matches TRBD2 (7 bases). This CDR3 comprises 15 residues. CDR1 and CDR2 (germline): SNHLY, FYNNEI. Trimming cost V 10 bases and J 4 bases, with 19 bases left between them. Full variable domain (missing parts from reference TRBV2 and TRBJ2-2): EPEVTQTPSHQVTQMGQEVILRCVPISNHLYFYWYRQILGQKVEFLVSFYNNEISEKSEIFDDQFSVERPDGSNFTLKIRSTKLEDSAMYFCATKEGEGRTGELFFGEGSRLTVL.

The chain recombines TRBV29-1 with TRBJ2-3; no reliable D call. V was clipped by 5 bases and J by 3 bases, with 9 bases between them. CDR3 length: 12 residues. Germline-derived CDR1 and CDR2 are SQVTM and ANQGSEA. The CDR3 bases are TGCAGCGTTCGTACTTATACAGATACGCAGTATTTT. The encoded protein is CSVRTYTDTQYF.

The chain links TRBV28 to TRBJ2-7; tentative D call: TRBD1 (6 bases). CDR3 length equals 17 residues. V was shortened by 5 bases and J by 2 bases, with 22 bases between the two germline ends. CDR1 is MDHEN and CDR2 is SYDVKM in the germline V gene. CDR3 DNA: TGTGCCAGCAGTACCCATGATTACAGGGCGGATACCTACGAGCAGTACTTC. It is translated as CASSTHDYRADTYEQYF.

This clone was detected a few times. The CDR3 spells CASSPPGSDEAFF. The CDR3 nucleotides read TGTGCCAGCAGCCCCCCGGGAAGTGATGAAGCTTTCTTT. The rearrangement joins TRBV7-3 to TRBJ1-1; D remains unclear. The CDR3 runs to 13 residues. Germline assignment: CDR1 SGHTA and CDR2 FQGTGA. V gave up 5 bases and J gave up 7 bases, with 14 bases separating them.

The rearrangement links TRBV9 to TRBJ2-3, with 8 bases matching TRBD1. Germline V gene lookup returns CDR1 SGDLS and CDR2 YYNGEE. This CDR3 is built from 13 residues. V trimming: 6 bases; J trimming: 1 base; junction bases outside the gene matches: 1. CDR3 protein: CASMGQGTDTQYF. The CDR3 DNA is TGTGCCAGCATGGGACAGGGCACAGATACGCAGTATTTT.

The rearrangement links TRBV2 to TRBJ1-3; 9 bases agree with TRBD1. CDR1 SNHLY and CDR2 FYNNEI come from the germline V gene. Germline trimming cut 8 bases from V and 5 bases from J; bases unmatched to any gene: 4. This CDR3 region has 13 residues. The CDR3 DNA reads as TGTGCCAGCTTGGGGACAGGGCGAAACACCATATATTTT. This sequence encodes CASLGTGRNTIYF.

In its sample, this clone was seen once. The rearrangement joins TRBV5-4 to TRBJ2-2; 7 bases are a match to TRBD1. CDR1 is SGHNT and CDR2 is YYREEE in the germline V gene (reference sequence). V was clipped by 3 bases and J by 6 bases; unmatched bases: 11. The CDR3 is 16 residues long. CDR3 in amino acids: CASSWGRKGAAGELFF. The CDR3 region has the DNA TGTGCCAGCAGCTGGGGGCGTAAGGGGGCAGCCGGGGAGCTGTTTTTT.

This clone has only a few counts. The chain carries TRBV7-9 and TRBJ2-5, with unresolved D. With 4 bases removed from V and 2 bases from J, the gap between germline ends came to 8 bases. CDR1 SEHNR and CDR2 FQNEAQ come from the germline V gene (reference sequence). CDR3 length: 13 amino acids. CDR3 sequence (DNA): TGTGCCAGCAGCTCGCGGTTACAAGAGACCCAGTACTTC. Its protein is CASSSRLQETQYF.